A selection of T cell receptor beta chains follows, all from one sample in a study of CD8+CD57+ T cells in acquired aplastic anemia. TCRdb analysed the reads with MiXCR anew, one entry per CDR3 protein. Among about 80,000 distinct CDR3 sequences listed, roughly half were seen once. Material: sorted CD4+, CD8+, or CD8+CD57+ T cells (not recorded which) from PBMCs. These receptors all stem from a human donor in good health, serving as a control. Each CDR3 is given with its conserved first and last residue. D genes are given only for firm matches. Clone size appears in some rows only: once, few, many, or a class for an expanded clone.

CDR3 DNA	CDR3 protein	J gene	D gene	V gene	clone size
TGTGCCAGCAACGAAAGGCAGAGCTCTGGAAACACCATATATTTT	CASNERQSSGNTIYF	TRBJ1-3	NA	TRBV5-4	NA
TGTGCCAGTAGTATGAAGGTCGCAGATCTGCTCTATGGCTACACCTTC	CASSMKVADLLYGYTF	TRBJ1-2	NA	TRBV19	many
TGTGCCACCAGCAGAGATCTAGCGGGGCACACAGATACGCAGTATTTT	CATSRDLAGHTDTQYF	TRBJ2-3	TRBD2	TRBV15	NA
TGTGCCAGCAGTAAGGGGACTAGCGGCACAGATACGCAGTATTTT	CASSKGTSGTDTQYF	TRBJ2-3	TRBD2	TRBV2	NA
TGTGCCACCAGCAGGGCGGCCGGGAGGGTAGGAGAGACCCAGTACTTC	CATSRAAGRVGETQYF	TRBJ2-5	TRBD2	TRBV15	few
TGTGCCAGCAGTGCTACCACCGGAGGGGGCGATACAGATACGCAGTATTTT	CASSATTGGGDTDTQYF	TRBJ2-3	NA	TRBV25-1	NA
TGTGCCATCAGTGAGACAGGGACTGAAGCTTTCTTT	CAISETGTEAFF	TRBJ1-1	NA	TRBV10-3	few
TGTGCCACCAGTGATTTGGGGACAGGGGGCGGTCAGTACTTC	CATSDLGTGGGQYF	TRBJ2-7	TRBD1	TRBV24-1	NA
TGTGCCAGTAGTATTGTAGTAGCCAAAAACATTCAGTACTTC	CASSIVVAKNIQYF	TRBJ2-4	NA	TRBV19	many
TGTGCCACCAGCAGAGATCTGGGGACAGGAGCCTACGAGCAGTACTTC	CATSRDLGTGAYEQYF	TRBJ2-7	TRBD1	TRBV15	NA
TGTGCCAGCAGCGACTATCAGCCCCAGCATTTT	CASSDYQPQHF	TRBJ1-5	NA	TRBV6-1	NA
TGTGCCATCACTAGTGATACAAATTCACCCCTCCACTTT	CAITSDTNSPLHF	TRBJ1-6	NA	TRBV10-3	NA
TGTGCCACCAGTGATACAGGGGACGTTCAGCCCCAGCATTTT	CATSDTGDVQPQHF	TRBJ1-5	TRBD1	TRBV24-1	NA
TGTGCCAGCAGCGGGGACAGGGGCAATCAGCCCCAGCATTTT	CASSGDRGNQPQHF	TRBJ1-5	TRBD1	TRBV12-3/TRBV12-4	NA
TGTGCCGGCAGGGGAAGAGGGTCTGGAAACACCATATATTTT	CAGRGRGSGNTIYF	TRBJ1-3	NA	TRBV2	many
TGCAGTGCTAGAGGACAGGAATCAAGGTATTCACCCCTCCACTTT	CSARGQESRYSPLHF	TRBJ1-6	NA	TRBV20-1	NA
TGTGCCATCAGCGACGGCGGGACAGAGACCCAGTACTTC	CAISDGGTETQYF	TRBJ2-5	NA	TRBV10-3	NA
TGTGCCAGCAGGGACAGATACCAGGGCGGTGAAGCTTTCTTT	CASRDRYQGGEAFF	TRBJ1-1	NA	TRBV2	NA
TGTGCCAGCAGTGAGAGCGGCTACCAAGAGACCCAGTACTTC	CASSESGYQETQYF	TRBJ2-5	NA	TRBV2	NA
TGTGCCAGTCGAGGTGGCCGCGCTGAAGCTTTCTTT	CASRGGRAEAFF	TRBJ1-1	NA	TRBV25-1	NA
TGTGCCAGCAGTTACTCTGGGGGGGAGAACGCTGAAGCTTTCTTT	CASSYSGGENAEAFF	TRBJ1-1	NA	TRBV6-5	NA
TGTGCCACCAGCAGGGAGGGGGCCTGGCAGCCCCAGCATTTT	CATSREGAWQPQHF	TRBJ1-5	TRBD1	TRBV15	NA
TGTGCCAGCAGCTTAGCGTGGGGTGTCTCCTACGAGCAGTACTTC	CASSLAWGVSYEQYF	TRBJ2-7	NA	TRBV7-9	many
TGTGCCATCAGTGAGGATCGGAACAAATACGAGCAGTACTTC	CAISEDRNKYEQYF	TRBJ2-7	NA	TRBV10-3	NA
TGCAGCGTAACCGGAGATAGCGGGGGGCTTGGCTACACCTTC	CSVTGDSGGLGYTF	TRBJ1-2	NA	TRBV29-1	NA
TGTGCCAGCAGCCCTCTGGACAGGGCGAACACTGAAGCTTTCTTT	CASSPLDRANTEAFF	TRBJ1-1	TRBD1	TRBV7-8	many
TGTGCCAGCAGCCTCATCCGGGACAAAAGCTTC	CASSLIRDKSF	TRBJ1-2	NA	TRBV13	NA
TGTGCCAGCAGCTTGGGGACGGCCCTGAACACTGAAGCTTTCTTT	CASSLGTALNTEAFF	TRBJ1-1	NA	TRBV7-8	once
TGCAGTGCTAGATCGGGACAAAACACCGGGGAGCTGTTTTTT	CSARSGQNTGELFF	TRBJ2-2	NA	TRBV20-1	few
TGTGCCAGCAGAAGGGGACGGAGCTCTGGAAACACCATATATTTT	CASRRGRSSGNTIYF	TRBJ1-3	NA	TRBV12-3/TRBV12-4	NA
TGTGCCAGCAGCCCCACGTTGAACCTAACCCAGTACTTC	CASSPTLNLTQYF	TRBJ2-5	NA	TRBV7-9	many
TGTGCCAGTAACGGACAGGGGAGAGGGCAGCCCCAGCATTTT	CASNGQGRGQPQHF	TRBJ1-5	TRBD1	TRBV19	NA
TGCAGCGTTGAGAAGGTAGAGAAACAAGAGACCCAGTACTTC	CSVEKVEKQETQYF	TRBJ2-5	NA	TRBV29-1	NA
TGTGCCACCAGTAGTATGGGGCAAATGACCCAGTACTTC	CATSSMGQMTQYF	TRBJ2-5	NA	TRBV24-1	few
NA	CASSVGEGTPLRF	TRBJ1-6	NA	TRBV9	NA
TGTGCCAGCACCCCAGGGGGCCGGTATGGCTACACCTTC	CASTPGGRYGYTF	TRBJ1-2	TRBD1	TRBV6-1	NA
TGTGCCAGCAGCCGAGGTGTAGAGACCCAGTACTTC	CASSRGVETQYF	TRBJ2-5	NA	TRBV7-6	few
TGTGCCAGCAGCCTCCCAAGGGGCTACGAGCAGTACTTC	CASSLPRGYEQYF	TRBJ2-7	NA	TRBV2	many